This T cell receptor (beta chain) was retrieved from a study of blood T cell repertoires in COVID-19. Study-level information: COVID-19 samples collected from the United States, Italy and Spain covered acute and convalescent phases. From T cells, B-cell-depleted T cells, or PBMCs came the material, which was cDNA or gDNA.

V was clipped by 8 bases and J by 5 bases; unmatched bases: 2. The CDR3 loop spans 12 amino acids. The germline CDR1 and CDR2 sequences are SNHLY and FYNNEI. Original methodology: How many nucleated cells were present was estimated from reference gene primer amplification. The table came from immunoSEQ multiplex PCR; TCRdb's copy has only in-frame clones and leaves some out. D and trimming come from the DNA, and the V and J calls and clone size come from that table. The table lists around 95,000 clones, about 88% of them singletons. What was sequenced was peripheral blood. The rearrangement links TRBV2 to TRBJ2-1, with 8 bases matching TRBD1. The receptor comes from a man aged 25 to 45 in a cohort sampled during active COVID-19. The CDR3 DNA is TGTGCCAGCGAGACAGGGGACAATGAGCAGTTCTTC. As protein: CASETGDNEQFF.